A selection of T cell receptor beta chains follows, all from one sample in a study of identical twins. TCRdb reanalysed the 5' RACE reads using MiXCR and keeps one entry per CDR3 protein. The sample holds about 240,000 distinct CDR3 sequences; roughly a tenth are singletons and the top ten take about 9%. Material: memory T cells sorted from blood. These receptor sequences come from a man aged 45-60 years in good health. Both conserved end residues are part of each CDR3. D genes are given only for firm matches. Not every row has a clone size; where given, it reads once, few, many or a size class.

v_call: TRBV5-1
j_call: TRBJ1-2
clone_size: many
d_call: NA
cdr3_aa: CASREGLGGYTF
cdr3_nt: TGCGCCAGCAGGGAAGGGCTCGGTGGCTACACCTTC

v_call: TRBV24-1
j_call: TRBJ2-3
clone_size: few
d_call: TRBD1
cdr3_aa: CATSDSPAWDSRDTQYF
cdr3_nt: TGTGCCACCAGTGATTCCCCCGCGTGGGACAGTAGAGATACGCAGTATTTT

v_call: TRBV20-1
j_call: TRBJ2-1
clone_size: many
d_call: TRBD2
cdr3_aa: CSARDRGSFRNEQFF
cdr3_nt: TGCAGTGCTAGAGATCGCGGGAGTTTCCGCAATGAGCAGTTCTTC

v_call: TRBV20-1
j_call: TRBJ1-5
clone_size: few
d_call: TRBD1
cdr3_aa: CSAGQQGGDSNQPQHF
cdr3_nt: TGCAGTGCTGGGCAACAGGGGGGCGATAGCAATCAGCCCCAGCATTTT

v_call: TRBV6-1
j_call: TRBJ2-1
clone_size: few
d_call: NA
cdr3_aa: CASSWELSLNEQFF
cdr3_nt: TGTGCCAGCAGCTGGGAACTCAGCCTCAATGAGCAGTTCTTC

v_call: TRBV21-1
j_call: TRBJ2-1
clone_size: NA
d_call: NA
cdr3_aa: CASSKVFGTSGGARDEQFF
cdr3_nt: TGTGCCAGCAGCAAAGTGTTTGGGACTAGCGGGGGTGCGAGGGATGAGCAGTTCTTC

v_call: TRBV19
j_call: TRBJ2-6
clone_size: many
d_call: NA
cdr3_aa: CASSIMWGGPSALAGANVLTF
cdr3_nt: TGTGCCAGTAGTATAATGTGGGGCGGCCCAAGCGCTCTGGCTGGGGCCAACGTCCTGACTTTC

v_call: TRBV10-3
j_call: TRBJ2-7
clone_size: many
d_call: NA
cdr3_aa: CAIRTASEQYF
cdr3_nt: TGTGCCATCAGAACTGCTAGCGAGCAGTACTTC

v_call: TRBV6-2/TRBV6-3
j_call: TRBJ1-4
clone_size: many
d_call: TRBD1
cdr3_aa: CASSSGDRVEEKLFF
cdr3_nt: TGTGCCAGCAGTTCCGGAGACAGGGTAGAAGAAAAACTGTTTTTT

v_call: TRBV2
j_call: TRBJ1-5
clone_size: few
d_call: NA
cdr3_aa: CASRERISNQPQHF
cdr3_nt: TGTGCCAGCCGCGAGAGGATTAGCAATCAGCCCCAGCATTTT

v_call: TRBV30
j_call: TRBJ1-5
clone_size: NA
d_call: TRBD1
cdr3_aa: CAWSYRGNQPQHF
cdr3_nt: TGTGCCTGGAGTTACAGGGGAAACCAGCCCCAGCATTTT

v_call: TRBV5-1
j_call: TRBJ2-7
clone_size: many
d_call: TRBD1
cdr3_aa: CASSLSPRGRKNEQYF
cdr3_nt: TGCGCCAGCAGCTTGAGTCCCAGGGGGCGAAAAAACGAGCAGTACTTC

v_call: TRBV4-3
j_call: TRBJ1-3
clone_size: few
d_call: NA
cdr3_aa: CASSQDVGQRTIYF
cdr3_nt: TGCGCCAGCAGCCAAGATGTGGGTCAAAGGACCATATATTTT

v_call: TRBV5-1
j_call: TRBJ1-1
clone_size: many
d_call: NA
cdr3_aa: CASSPVADTEAFF
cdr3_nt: TGCGCCAGCAGCCCGGTGGCTGACACTGAAGCTTTCTTT

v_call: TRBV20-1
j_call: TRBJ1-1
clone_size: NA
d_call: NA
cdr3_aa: CSAWGHASTEAFF
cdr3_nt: TGCAGTGCTTGGGGACACGCGAGCACTGAAGCTTTCTTT

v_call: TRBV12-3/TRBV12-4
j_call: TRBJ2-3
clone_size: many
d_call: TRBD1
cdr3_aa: CASQGAGTDTQYF
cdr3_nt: TGTGCCAGCCAGGGGGCGGGCACAGATACGCAGTATTTT

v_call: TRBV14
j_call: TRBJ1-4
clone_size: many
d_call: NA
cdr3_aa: CASSHDRATIGGEKLFF
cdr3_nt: TGTGCCAGCAGCCATGACCGGGCCACGATAGGGGGTGAAAAACTGTTTTTT

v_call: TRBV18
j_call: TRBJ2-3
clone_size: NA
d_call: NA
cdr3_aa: CASAAGITDTQYF
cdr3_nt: TGTGCCAGCGCCGCGGGAATCACAGATACGCAGTATTTT

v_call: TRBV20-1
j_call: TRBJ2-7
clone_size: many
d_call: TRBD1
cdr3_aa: CSARVGQGAAYEQYF
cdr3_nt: TGCAGTGCTAGAGTCGGACAGGGGGCCGCCTACGAGCAGTACTTC

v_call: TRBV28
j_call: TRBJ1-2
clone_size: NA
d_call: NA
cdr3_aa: CASTSGSLRYTF
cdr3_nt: TGTGCCAGCACCTCTGGGTCTCTACGCTACACCTTC

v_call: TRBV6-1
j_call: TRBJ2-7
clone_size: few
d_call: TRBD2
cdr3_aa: CASSDAERGSYEQYF
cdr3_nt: TGTGCCAGCAGTGATGCTGAGCGGGGGTCCTACGAGCAGTACTTC

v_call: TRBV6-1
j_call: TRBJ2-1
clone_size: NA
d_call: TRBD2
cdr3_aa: CASCPGTSYNEQFF
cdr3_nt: TGTGCCAGCTGCCCGGGGACTAGTTACAATGAGCAGTTCTTC